The sequence of this T cell receptor beta chain was determined in a study of CD8+CD57+ T cells in acquired aplastic anemia (dated by TCRdb to 2016 to 2019). About the investigation overall: On average, sorted CD4+ and CD8+ cells yielded approximately 3 ug of extracted DNA, with a range of about 0.18 to 27.4 ug. For healthy donor samples, the average read count was around 9.9 million for CD4+ cells and fewer than 14 million for CD8+ cells.

Summary of the overall study and its limitations: Although roughly 30 CD8+ CDR3 sequences were shared by patients and controls, these sequences appeared highly expressed in patients and within the immunodominant clones of patients. CD8+ Simpson's diversity did not differ significantly between patients and healthy controls (P=0.060).

With regard to this clonotype: The specificity of this receptor is unknown. It has no much larger one-base neighbor in the sample; base qualities were not kept.

TCR beta VDJ combination and CDR3 sequence profiling used genomic DNA as the template. An Illumina HiSeq 2000 was used for TCR repertoire sequencing. Processing in the source paper ran as follows. TRBV/TRBJ rearrangement plots, CDR3 size and DJ length profiles, and Simpson's diversity index were used to evaluate the repertoires. The most abundant DNA sequence in the deep sequencing data was taken as the immunodominant clone. CDR3 amino acid sequences were screened for sharing across subjects and were compared with published repertoires and the VDJdb database. TCRdb trimmed the raw reads at Q25, called clones with MiXCR and kept productive beta chains. Rows are combined by CDR3 protein, so each entry shows the most common genes and DNA. For this entry, the V and J calls and clone size follow TCRdb and not the study's own pipeline. In all, the sample holds about 400,000 distinct CDR3 sequences, and around 72% of those were seen once. The ten largest clones represent 4% of the sample.

In the study, sorted CD4+ and CD8+ blood T cells from patients with severe aplastic anemia and from healthy subjects underwent deep sequencing of TCR repertoires. Ficoll-Paque density gradient centrifugation was used to isolate peripheral blood mononuclear cells. CD4+ and CD8+ T cells were sorted by FACS or magnetic beads before DNA extraction. Inclusive of the bounding cysteine and phenylalanine, the CDR3 is 15 residues long. The DNA shown is the 45-base CDR3, in frame from base 1. For CDR1 and CDR2, the germline V gene lists SGDLS and YYNGEE. Deletion took 5 bases off V and 15 bases off J, with a span of 26 bases between the germline ends.

The TCR was taken from a human donor in good health, serving as a control. The sequence joins TRBV9 to TRBJ2-2; no D gene call is confident. Input material: sorted CD4+, CD8+, or CD8+CD57+ T cells (not recorded which) from PBMCs. The CDR3 protein: CASSQDPSITTKVFF. In nucleotide form, the sequence is TGTGCCAGCAGTCAAGACCCGTCGATCACAACTAAGGTGTTTTTT. The full variable domain, with segments outside the CDR3 supplied by the reference TRBV9 and TRBJ2-2 proteins, appears as DSGVTQTPKHLITATGQRVTLRCSPRSGDLSVYWYQQSLDQGLQFLIQYYNGEERAKGNILERFSAQQFPDLHSELNLSSLELGDSALYFCASSQDPSITTKVFFGEGSRLTVL.